A single T cell receptor (beta chain) is shown here with its context. This study enrolled people aged roughly 18 to 89 from around 26 US geographic areas. Cohort placement rested on clinical history that participants reported themselves. The sample belongs to a study of blood T cell repertoires in COVID-19. Study information: Samples representing acute and convalescent COVID-19 were sourced from the United States, Italy and Spain. Sources were T cells, B-cell-depleted T cells, or PBMCs; the material itself was cDNA or gDNA.

Generated by immunoSEQ multiplex PCR, the TCRdb table keeps only in-frame clones and is missing some. The sample includes around 250,000 clones, around 80% of them seen just once. Source material: PBMCs or T cells enriched from blood (not recorded which). This TCR came from a man younger than 40 with acute COVID-19.

CDR3 DNA: TGTGCCAGCAGCCCTGCACGGGAAAAACTGTTTTTT. Its protein product is CASSPAREKLFF. V gene TRBV28 combines with J gene TRBJ1-4; D call uncertain. Per germline, CDR1 MDHEN and CDR2 SYDVKM. Trimming shortened V by 6 bases and J by 8 bases, and 10 bases separated the two germline ends. The CDR3 sequence is 12 residues long.